Detailed here is one T cell receptor (beta chain). TCRdb's copy holds only in-frame clones and misses some; the assay was immunoSEQ multiplex PCR. The table lists some 27,000 clones, roughly nine tenths of them singletons. These data originate in a study of T cell changes during pregnancy in multiple sclerosis. Germline CDR1 reads SNHLY; CDR2 reads FYNNEI. V lost 7 bases and J lost 5, with 24 bases in between. The CDR3 extends over 16 amino acids. The chain couples TRBV2 to TRBJ2-7; possibly TRBD2 for D (7 bases). The input for sequencing was CD8+ T cells from peripheral blood mononuclear cells, taken before pregnancy. This TCR was recovered from a female donor with multiple sclerosis, enrolled in a pregnancy study. CDR3 sequence: CASTDVGGGPSHEQYF. The CDR3, as DNA: TGTGCCAGCACGGACGTAGGGGGGGGGCCATCGCACGAGCAGTACTTC.